This paragraph covers one T cell receptor (beta chain) sequence. Categorization into cohorts depended on clinical history that participants reported. The protocol was immunoSEQ multiplex PCR, while the TCRdb copy is restricted to in-frame clones and leaves out a portion. This sample has 250,000 to 350,000 clones, with more than 80% found just once. This sample is drawn from a study of blood T cell repertoires in COVID-19. The overall study: From the United States, Italy and Spain came samples of acute and convalescent COVID-19.

The ends lost 3 bases at V and 2 bases at J; junction bases unmatched: 5. Germline CDR1 and CDR2: SGHNT and YYREEE (reference sequence). The CDR3 has 15 amino acids. V gene TRBV5-4 combines with J gene TRBJ2-3; the match to TRBD1 covers 8 bases. Sequenced input: PBMCs or T cells enriched from blood (not recorded which). The sequence was collected from a woman aged 18-30 years who had recovered from COVID-19. CDR3 coding DNA: TGTGCCAGCAGCTCCCCGACAGGGGTCACAGATACGCAGTATTTT. It yields the protein CASSSPTGVTDTQYF.